Given below is one T cell receptor beta chain in context. Ten or more counts support this clonotype. Its antigen is currently not known. Per-base qualities were not stored, and no clone one base away is much larger. The source of the sample is a study of Graves' ophthalmopathy and Graves' hyperthyroidism (dated by TCRdb to 2017 to 2018). At the level of the whole study: Peripheral blood was collected at initial diagnosis, prior to any treatment. In total, approximately 140 blood samples were TCR-sequenced: 40 to 45 ophthalmopathy, under 80 hyperthyroidism and approximately 17 hyperthyroidism-to-ophthalmopathy patients. In roughly 6 hyperthyroidism patients, T-cell repertoires of thyroid tissue and blood were compared. To explore V-J signatures that distinguish ophthalmopathy from hyperthyroidism, a discovery set of 90 to 100 patients was enrolled, made up of 40 to 45 with ophthalmopathy and 55 to 65 with stable hyperthyroidism. The study used signatures of the TCR beta repertoire to tell Graves' ophthalmopathy apart from Graves' hyperthyroidism and to predict which patients would progress to ophthalmopathy. The independent validation cohort included around 19 hyperthyroidism patients plus 17 patients who later progressed from hyperthyroidism to ophthalmopathy. After sampling, hyperthyroidism patients received methimazole starting at 30 mg daily, and ophthalmopathy patients received high-dose intravenous methylprednisolone. The approximately 90 discovery patients were divided at random into training and test sets in a 7:3 ratio.

For repertoire sequencing, TCR beta CDR3 regions were amplified from RNA transcripts. The first round was an RT-PCR using HTBI primers with the Qiagen OneStep RT-PCR kit, and this first round was followed by a second-round multiplex PCR, then size selection and purification. Libraries were sequenced paired-end with 100 bp reads on an Illumina HiSeq2000. The paper's processing steps were these. SOAPnuke was used to process the reads, throwing out any read that had adapters, had uncalled bases, had a mean Phred below 15, or lacked an exact constant-primer or identifier match. COPE v1.2.5 was used to merge high-quality paired reads. Unique nucleotide sequences were defined as clonotypes and aligned to IMGT TRB V, D and J references using MiTCR v1.1. The analysis was limited to V-J combinations with a frequency above 0.0001, which together covered approximately 99% of repertoires. For each V-J combination, a TCR clonal expansion and chaos score was defined as the ratio of F50 clonal expansion to chaos observed in the TCRdist matrix. Welch's t-statistics and random forest were used to reduce features to about a dozen V-J combinations, which were fed into a naive Bayes classifier. Thyroid-blood repertoire similarity was quantified with the Morisita-Horn index. TCRdb reprocessed the public reads (quality trimming at Q25 with fastp, clone calling with MiXCR) and kept in-frame beta chains. Every distinct CDR3 protein forms one entry, paired with its most common genes and DNA. In this record, the V and J calls reflect TCRdb's handling and not the investigators' own analysis. The sample includes approximately 460,000 distinct CDR3 sequences, with roughly 14% observed a single time. Together, the top ten hold 9.8% of the sample.

Trimming accounts for 0 bases at V and 6 bases at J, while the number of junction bases matched to no gene is 5. The CDR3, cysteine through phenylalanine, is 16 amino acids long. CDR3 DNA is the only sequence kept; it has 48 bases, read in frame from the first base. Study-wide findings and limitations: No statistical method was used to set the sample size in advance, and the investigators knew which group each participant was assigned to. Most expanded thyroid clonotypes with frequency above 0.001 were also detected in blood, suggesting blood repertoires may reflect the thyroid immune response. In validation, the model predicted ophthalmopathy progression with over 60% sensitivity and less than 80% specificity; 12 predicted patients were CT-confirmed with GO in a median of approximately six months. Ophthalmopathy was separated from stable hyperthyroidism by the 13-signature model with more than 85% sensitivity and about 81% specificity in cross-validation and with 80%/75% in the test set.

Ophthalmopathy patients were characterized by moderately to severely active disease, a Clinical Activity Score of at least 3, a NOSPECS grade of at least 4, and a disease duration under 3 months. Anyone with other autoimmune diseases, uncontrolled infections, pregnancy or lactation was excluded from the study. Diagnosis relied on clinical symptoms, serum thyroxine, TRAb, thyroid ultrasound and orbital computed tomography. Ficoll-Paque density gradient centrifugation was used to isolate PBMCs from about 10 ml of fresh peripheral blood. Total RNA was extracted using Trizol reagent, and RNA quality was checked on an Agilent 2100 Bioanalyzer.

The sample was blood. Recombination connected TRBV12-3 or TRBV12-4 to TRBJ1-5; the central 10 bases match TRBD1. The TCR was taken from a woman aged 25 to 39 with Graves' ophthalmopathy. Donor details come from another sample of the same person, matched by shared clones. In nucleotide form, the sequence is TGTGCCAGCAGTTTAGCCGGGACAGGGGACGGTCAGCCCCAGCATTTT. Its translation reads: CASSLAGTGDGQPQHF.